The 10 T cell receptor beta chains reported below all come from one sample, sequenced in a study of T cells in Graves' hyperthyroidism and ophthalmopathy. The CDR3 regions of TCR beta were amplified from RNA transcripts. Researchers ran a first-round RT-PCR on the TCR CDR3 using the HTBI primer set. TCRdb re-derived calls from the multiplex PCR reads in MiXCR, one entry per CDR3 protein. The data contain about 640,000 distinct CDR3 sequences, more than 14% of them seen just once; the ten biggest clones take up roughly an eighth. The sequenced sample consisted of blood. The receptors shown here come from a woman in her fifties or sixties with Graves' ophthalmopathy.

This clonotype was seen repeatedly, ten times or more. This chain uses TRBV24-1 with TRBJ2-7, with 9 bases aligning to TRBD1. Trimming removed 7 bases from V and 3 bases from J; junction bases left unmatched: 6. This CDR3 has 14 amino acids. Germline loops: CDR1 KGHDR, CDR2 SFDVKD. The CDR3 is CATSFDRGVYEQYF. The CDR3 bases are TGTGCCACCAGCTTCGACAGGGGGGTCTACGAGCAGTACTTC.

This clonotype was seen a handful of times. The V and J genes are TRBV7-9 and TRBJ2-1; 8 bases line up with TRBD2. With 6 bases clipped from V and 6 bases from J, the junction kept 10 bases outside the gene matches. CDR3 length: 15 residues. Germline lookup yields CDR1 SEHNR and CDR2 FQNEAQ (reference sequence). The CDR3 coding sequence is TGTGCCAGCAGGGGCTATTCGAGCGGGAGCAATGAGCAGTTCTTC. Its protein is CASRGYSSGSNEQFF.

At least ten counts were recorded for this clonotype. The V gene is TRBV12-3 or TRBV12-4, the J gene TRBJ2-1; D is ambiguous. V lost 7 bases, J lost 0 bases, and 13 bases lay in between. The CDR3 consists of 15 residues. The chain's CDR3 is CASTPDFGSYNEQFF. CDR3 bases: TGTGCCAGCACCCCCGATTTCGGCTCCTACAATGAGCAGTTCTTC.

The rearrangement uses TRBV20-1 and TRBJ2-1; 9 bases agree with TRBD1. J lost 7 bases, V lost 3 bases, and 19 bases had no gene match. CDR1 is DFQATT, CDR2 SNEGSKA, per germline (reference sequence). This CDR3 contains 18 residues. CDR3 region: CSARPRTRTGASGNEQFF. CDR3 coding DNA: TGCAGTGCTAGGCCACGAACGCGGACAGGGGCCTCTGGGAATGAGCAGTTCTTC.

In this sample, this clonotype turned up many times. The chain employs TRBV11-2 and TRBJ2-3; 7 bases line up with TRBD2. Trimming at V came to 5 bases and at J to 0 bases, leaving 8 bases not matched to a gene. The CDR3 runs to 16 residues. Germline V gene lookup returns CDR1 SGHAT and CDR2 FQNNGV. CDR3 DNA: TGTGCCAGCAGCCTCATGGGGGGGGATAGCACAGATACGCAGTATTTT. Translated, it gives CASSLMGGDSTDTQYF.

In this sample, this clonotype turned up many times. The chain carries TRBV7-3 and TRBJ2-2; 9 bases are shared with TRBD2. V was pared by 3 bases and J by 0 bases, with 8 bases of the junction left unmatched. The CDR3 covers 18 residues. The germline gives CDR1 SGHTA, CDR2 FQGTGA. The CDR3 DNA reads TGTGCCAGCAGCTTCCCGACTAGCGGAGCCGCGAACACCGGGGAGCTGTTTTTT. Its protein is CASSFPTSGAANTGELFF.

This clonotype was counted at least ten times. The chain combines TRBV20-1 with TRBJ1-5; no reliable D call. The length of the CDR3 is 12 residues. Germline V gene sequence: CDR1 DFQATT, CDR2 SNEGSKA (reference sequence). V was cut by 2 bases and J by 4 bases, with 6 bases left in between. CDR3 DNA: TGCAGTGCTAGAAGACATAATCAGCCCCAGCATTTT. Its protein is CSARRHNQPQHF.

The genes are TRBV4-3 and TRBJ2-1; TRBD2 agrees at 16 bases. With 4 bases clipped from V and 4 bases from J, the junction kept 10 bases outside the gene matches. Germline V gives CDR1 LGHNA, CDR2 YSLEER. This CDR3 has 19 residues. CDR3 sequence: CASSPGTSGRGGLYNEQFF. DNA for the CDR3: TGCGCCAGCAGCCCAGGGACTAGCGGGAGGGGAGGGCTTTACAATGAGCAGTTCTTC.

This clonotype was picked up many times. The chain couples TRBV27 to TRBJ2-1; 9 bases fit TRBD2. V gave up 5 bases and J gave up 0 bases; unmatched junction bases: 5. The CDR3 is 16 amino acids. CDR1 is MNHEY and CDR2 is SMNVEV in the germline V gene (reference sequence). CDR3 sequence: CASSPLAGSSYNEQFF. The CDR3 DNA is TGTGCCAGCAGTCCCCTAGCGGGAAGCTCCTACAATGAGCAGTTCTTC.

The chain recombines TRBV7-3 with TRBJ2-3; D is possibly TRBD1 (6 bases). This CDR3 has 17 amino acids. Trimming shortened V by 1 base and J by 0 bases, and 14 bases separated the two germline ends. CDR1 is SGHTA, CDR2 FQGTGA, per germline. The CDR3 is CASSLRVLDSSTDTQYF. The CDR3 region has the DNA TGTGCCAGCAGCTTAAGGGTTTTGGACAGTAGCACAGATACGCAGTATTTT.